This paragraph reports one T cell receptor beta chain. This record belongs to a study of shared clonotypes between healthy human individuals. Sequencing used immunoSEQ multiplex PCR; TCRdb keeps in-frame clones, though not all of them. This sample yields about 1 million clones, of which approximately 80% are seen a single time; approximately 0.56% belongs to the top ten. This clonotype was obtained from a young man in good health. Some clones in this sample may be carry-over from other donors' samples. Sequencing input: memory CD4+ T cells from PBMCs. Specified subset: CD45RA-negative fraction.

The CDR3 sequence: CANKREPGEQYF. Here the CDR3 DNA reads TGTGCCAACAAGCGGGAGCCCGGCGAGCAGTACTTC. This sequence joins TRBV19 and TRBJ2-7; 8 positions match TRBD2. CDR1 and CDR2 from the germline V gene are LNHDA and SQIVND (reference sequence). This CDR3 is built from 12 residues. V lost 10 bases and J lost 6; bases outside the gene matches: 8.